These T cell receptor beta chains were read from a single sample in a study of blood T cell repertoires in COVID-19. Profiled with immunoSEQ multiplex PCR; TCRdb holds only in-frame clones, not every one. In the table there are about 210,000 clones, 75% to 90% of which are singletons. Sequenced: PBMCs or T cells enriched from blood (not recorded which). Receptors originate from a man aged 35 to 55 who had recovered from COVID-19. Both conserved end residues are part of each CDR3. Fields, in order: J gene, V gene, D gene, clone size, CDR3 DNA, CDR3 protein. D genes are given only for firm matches. Only part of the rows carry a size: once, few, many, or a class if the clone is expanded.

J gene: TRBJ2-7
V gene: TRBV14
D gene: -
clone size: -
CDR3 DNA: TGTGCCAGCAGCCACTACAGCCCCTACGAGCAGTACTTC
CDR3 protein: CASSHYSPYEQYF

J gene: TRBJ1-1
V gene: TRBV12-5
D gene: -
clone size: once
CDR3 DNA: TGTGCTAGTGGTTTGGGTACTGGACAGCCTGAAGCTTTCTTT
CDR3 protein: CASGLGTGQPEAFF

J gene: TRBJ1-1
V gene: TRBV19
D gene: TRBD1
clone size: -
CDR3 DNA: TGTGCCAGTAGTATAGGGACAGGAGCCCTGAACACTGAAGCTTTCTTT
CDR3 protein: CASSIGTGALNTEAFF

J gene: TRBJ2-1
V gene: TRBV7-6
D gene: TRBD1
clone size: -
CDR3 DNA: TGTGCCAGCAGCCTCGACAGGGGTCGCAATGAGCAGTTCTTC
CDR3 protein: CASSLDRGRNEQFF

J gene: TRBJ1-2
V gene: TRBV30
D gene: -
clone size: -
CDR3 DNA: TGTGCCTGGAGTGTTGGACATCAGAACGCCGATGGCTACACCTTC
CDR3 protein: CAWSVGHQNADGYTF

J gene: TRBJ2-1
V gene: TRBV10-3
D gene: -
clone size: -
CDR3 DNA: TGTGCCATCAGTGAGTCAACGGGGAATGAGCAGTTCTTC
CDR3 protein: CAISESTGNEQFF

J gene: TRBJ2-7
V gene: TRBV19
D gene: -
clone size: -
CDR3 DNA: TGTGCCAGTAGTATCCGAGGTACCTACGAGCAGTACTTC
CDR3 protein: CASSIRGTYEQYF

J gene: TRBJ2-1
V gene: TRBV25-1
D gene: TRBD1
clone size: -
CDR3 DNA: TGTGCCAGCAGCGTATCGATCACCCAGGGGGCCAAGAGGAATGAGCAGTTCTTC
CDR3 protein: CASSVSITQGAKRNEQFF

J gene: TRBJ2-5
V gene: TRBV5-1
D gene: TRBD1
clone size: -
CDR3 DNA: TGCGCCAGCAGCTTGGGACAGGGGGCTAGAGAGACCCAGTACTTC
CDR3 protein: CASSLGQGARETQYF

J gene: TRBJ2-2
V gene: TRBV27
D gene: -
clone size: few
CDR3 DNA: TGTGCCAGCAGTTTAATAGGGTACGGCAAAACGAGGGACACCGGGGAGCTGTTTTTT
CDR3 protein: CASSLIGYGKTRDTGELFF

J gene: TRBJ1-1
V gene: TRBV6-5
D gene: -
clone size: -
CDR3 DNA: TGTGCCAGCAATATACATCCCCTCAATGCTGAAGCTTTCTTT
CDR3 protein: CASNIHPLNAEAFF

J gene: TRBJ1-2
V gene: TRBV2
D gene: TRBD1
clone size: -
CDR3 DNA: TGTGCCAGCTGCAGGGACAGCCTAAATGGCTACACCTTC
CDR3 protein: CASCRDSLNGYTF

J gene: TRBJ1-1
V gene: TRBV2
D gene: TRBD1
clone size: -
CDR3 DNA: TGTGCCGGCAAACAGGGGGCAGGGGGGACTGAAGCTTTCTTT
CDR3 protein: CAGKQGAGGTEAFF

J gene: TRBJ2-7
V gene: TRBV28
D gene: TRBD2
clone size: -
CDR3 DNA: TGTGCCAGCAGTTTATCTCCGGGAGGTGCCCGAGGGGAGCAGTACTTC
CDR3 protein: CASSLSPGGARGEQYF

J gene: TRBJ1-2
V gene: TRBV28
D gene: -
clone size: -
CDR3 DNA: TGTGCCAGCAGTTTACGCCAGGATTCGTATGGCTACACCTTC
CDR3 protein: CASSLRQDSYGYTF

J gene: TRBJ2-1
V gene: TRBV6-5
D gene: -
clone size: -
CDR3 DNA: TGTGCCAGCAGTTACGATGCGAACTCCTACAATGAGCAGTTCTTC
CDR3 protein: CASSYDANSYNEQFF

J gene: TRBJ2-1
V gene: TRBV9
D gene: TRBD2
clone size: -
CDR3 DNA: TGTGCCAGCAGCCCCTGGCTAGCGGGGGGGATGGGAAATGAGCAGTTCTTC
CDR3 protein: CASSPWLAGGMGNEQFF

J gene: TRBJ1-4
V gene: TRBV21-1
D gene: -
clone size: -
CDR3 DNA: TGTGCCAGCAGCAAAAAGGTGGGGAGAACTAATGAAAAACTGTTTTTT
CDR3 protein: CASSKKVGRTNEKLFF

J gene: TRBJ1-6
V gene: TRBV2
D gene: TRBD1
clone size: -
CDR3 DNA: TGTGCCAGCAGTGAACTAATGGGACAGAGATTGAATTCACCCCTCCACTTT
CDR3 protein: CASSELMGQRLNSPLHF

J gene: TRBJ2-2
V gene: TRBV5-1
D gene: TRBD1
clone size: -
CDR3 DNA: TGCGCCAGCACCCTAAACCAACAGGGGATCAACACCGGGGAGCTGTTTTTT
CDR3 protein: CASTLNQQGINTGELFF

J gene: TRBJ1-3
V gene: TRBV5-5
D gene: -
clone size: -
CDR3 DNA: TGTGCCAGCAGCTTGTTCCGCGACTCTGGAAACACCATATATTTT
CDR3 protein: CASSLFRDSGNTIYF

J gene: TRBJ2-7
V gene: TRBV24-1
D gene: TRBD1
clone size: -
CDR3 DNA: TGTGCCACCAGTGAGATGACAGGGGGCTCCTACGAGCAGTACTTC
CDR3 protein: CATSEMTGGSYEQYF

J gene: TRBJ2-2
V gene: TRBV27
D gene: -
clone size: -
CDR3 DNA: TGTGCCAGCAGTTGGGACTTTAACACCGGGGAGCTGTTTTTT
CDR3 protein: CASSWDFNTGELFF

J gene: TRBJ1-2
V gene: TRBV5-5
D gene: -
clone size: -
CDR3 DNA: TGTGCCAGCAGCTTGGTCGGAGCCGAAGAGCGTGGCTACACCTTC
CDR3 protein: CASSLVGAEERGYTF

J gene: TRBJ2-7
V gene: TRBV2
D gene: -
clone size: -
CDR3 DNA: TGTGCCAGCAGTGAGTATGGGGGCCTGTACTTC
CDR3 protein: CASSEYGGLYF

J gene: TRBJ1-2
V gene: TRBV13
D gene: -
clone size: -
CDR3 DNA: TGTGCCAGCCAGGTGGCTACAAACTATGGCTACACCTTC
CDR3 protein: CASQVATNYGYTF

J gene: TRBJ1-2
V gene: TRBV4-1
D gene: TRBD1
clone size: -
CDR3 DNA: TGCGCCAGCAGCCAAGCCGGGACAGGGCTCTATGGCTACACCTTC
CDR3 protein: CASSQAGTGLYGYTF

J gene: TRBJ2-7
V gene: TRBV10-2
D gene: TRBD1
clone size: few
CDR3 DNA: TGCGCCAGCAGTCAGGGGACAGGGACTATCAATACCTACGAGCAGTACTTC
CDR3 protein: CASSQGTGTINTYEQYF

J gene: TRBJ1-4
V gene: TRBV7-9
D gene: TRBD1
clone size: -
CDR3 DNA: TGTGCCAGCAGCGGGACAGCGAAGGGTGCAACTAATGAAAAACTGTTTTTT
CDR3 protein: CASSGTAKGATNEKLFF

J gene: TRBJ2-1
V gene: TRBV29-1
D gene: -
clone size: -
CDR3 DNA: TGCAGCGTTCGGACGAAGCGGACTAACAATGAGCAGTTCTTC
CDR3 protein: CSVRTKRTNNEQFF

J gene: TRBJ1-1
V gene: TRBV5-1
D gene: TRBD1
clone size: -
CDR3 DNA: TGCGCCAGCAGCTTGGGACAGGGGAGGGCGTATACTGAAGCTTTCTTT
CDR3 protein: CASSLGQGRAYTEAFF

J gene: TRBJ1-2
V gene: TRBV24-1
D gene: -
clone size: -
CDR3 DNA: TGTGCCACCAGTCAAACAGGGCGAGGAGGCTACACCTTC
CDR3 protein: CATSQTGRGGYTF

J gene: TRBJ2-7
V gene: TRBV2
D gene: -
clone size: -
CDR3 DNA: TGTGCCAGCAGTGAAGGCTGGACAACCTACGAGCAGTACTTC
CDR3 protein: CASSEGWTTYEQYF

J gene: TRBJ2-5
V gene: TRBV2
D gene: TRBD1
clone size: -
CDR3 DNA: TGTGCCAGCAGTCTTAGACAGGGAGAGACCCAGTACTTC
CDR3 protein: CASSLRQGETQYF

J gene: TRBJ2-1
V gene: TRBV2
D gene: TRBD1
clone size: -
CDR3 DNA: TGTGCCAGCAGCGGAGGACAGGGTGGCAGTAATGAGCAGTTCTTC
CDR3 protein: CASSGGQGGSNEQFF

J gene: TRBJ2-1
V gene: TRBV29-1
D gene: -
clone size: -
CDR3 DNA: TGCAGCGTTGAAACTCCCACTAGGTACAATGAGCAGTTCTTC
CDR3 protein: CSVETPTRYNEQFF

J gene: TRBJ2-7
V gene: TRBV10-3
D gene: TRBD1
clone size: -
CDR3 DNA: TGTGCCATCAGTGAGCAACGGCCGGGACAGGGGGACGAGCAGTACTTC
CDR3 protein: CAISEQRPGQGDEQYF

J gene: TRBJ1-3
V gene: TRBV5-1
D gene: -
clone size: -
CDR3 DNA: TGCGCCAGCAGCTTGGGAGGGAGCACGCGCTCTGGAAACACCATATATTTT
CDR3 protein: CASSLGGSTRSGNTIYF

J gene: TRBJ1-3
V gene: TRBV3-1/TRBV3-2
D gene: -
clone size: -
CDR3 DNA: TGTGCCAGCAGCCAAGACAGGGGCTCTGGAAACACCATATATTTT
CDR3 protein: CASSQDRGSGNTIYF

J gene: TRBJ2-1
V gene: TRBV15
D gene: -
clone size: -
CDR3 DNA: TGTGCCACCAGCAGAGAAGGTTTCAGGGCCAGCTCCTACAATGAGCAGTTCTTC
CDR3 protein: CATSREGFRASSYNEQFF

J gene: TRBJ1-4
V gene: TRBV10-1
D gene: -
clone size: -
CDR3 DNA: TGCGCCAGCAGTGAGACAGGGAACGGGGAAAAACTGTTTTTT
CDR3 protein: CASSETGNGEKLFF

J gene: TRBJ1-4
V gene: TRBV5-1
D gene: TRBD1
clone size: -
CDR3 DNA: TGCGCCAGCACGACAGGGAATCTTCAACTGTTTTTT
CDR3 protein: CASTTGNLQLFF

J gene: TRBJ1-2
V gene: TRBV12-2
D gene: -
clone size: -
CDR3 DNA: TGTGCAAGTCGCTTAGCGAGGAGGAGGGGCTACACCTTC
CDR3 protein: CASRLARRRGYTF

J gene: TRBJ1-2
V gene: TRBV2
D gene: -
clone size: -
CDR3 DNA: TGTGCCAGCAGTGAAGCCCTGGACTTCCAATACCAAGCTAACTATGGCTACACCTTC
CDR3 protein: CASSEALDFQYQANYGYTF

J gene: TRBJ1-2
V gene: TRBV11-1
D gene: -
clone size: -
CDR3 DNA: TGTGCCAGCAGCTTAGCCGGGTCTCTCTATGGCTACACCTTC
CDR3 protein: CASSLAGSLYGYTF

J gene: TRBJ2-7
V gene: TRBV21-1
D gene: -
clone size: -
CDR3 DNA: TGTGCCAGCAGCAGACCACAGGTGACTTCCTACGAGCAGTACTTC
CDR3 protein: CASSRPQVTSYEQYF

J gene: TRBJ1-2
V gene: TRBV28
D gene: TRBD1
clone size: -
CDR3 DNA: TGTGCCAGCAGTTTACTTGGGACAGGGGGCGCAAGCTCTGGCTACACCTTC
CDR3 protein: CASSLLGTGGASSGYTF

J gene: TRBJ2-1
V gene: TRBV5-1
D gene: TRBD2
clone size: -
CDR3 DNA: TGCGCCAGCACCCGGGAGCGGGGGGGCCGTGAGCAGTTCTTC
CDR3 protein: CASTRERGGREQFF

J gene: TRBJ2-1
V gene: TRBV2
D gene: TRBD1
clone size: -
CDR3 DNA: TGTGCCAGAGACACCGGGACAGGGGGTATGCATGAGCAGTTCTTC
CDR3 protein: CARDTGTGGMHEQFF

J gene: TRBJ2-3
V gene: TRBV5-1
D gene: TRBD2
clone size: -
CDR3 DNA: TGCGCCAGCAGCTTGGTATTAGCTAGCGGGGGCACAGATACGCAGTATTTT
CDR3 protein: CASSLVLASGGTDTQYF